Below, 6 T cell receptor beta chains from the same sample are listed, as sequenced in a study of blood T cell repertoires in COVID-19 (TCRdb year 2020). The library was generated by the immunoSEQ multiplex PCR assay. In TCRdb, the immuneACCESS table is reduced to in-frame sequences with V and J assigned. These tables do not hold every clone; where another copy was compared, an unresolved V gene accounts for under half, and the others remain unexplained. Present in this sample are some 190,000 clones, roughly 83% of which were seen just once. The ten largest clones add up to approximately 3% of the sample. The sequenced sample consisted of PBMCs or T cells enriched from blood (not recorded which). The receptors were sampled from a woman in her twenties or thirties who had recovered from COVID-19.

The J gene is TRBJ1-2, the V gene TRBV24-1; TRBD1 matches 9 bases. The CDR3 has 14 amino acids. The germline V gene encodes CDR1 KGHDR and CDR2 SFDVKD. Trimming cost V 3 bases and J 7 bases; bases outside gene matches: 5. CDR3 sequence reads: CATSDQDRGGGYTF. The CDR3 bases are TGTGCCACCAGTGATCAGGACAGGGGAGGTGGCTACACCTTC.

This clone was detected only a few times. The CDR3, as DNA: TGTGCCAGCAGTTTACAGGGGAAGGGCAATCAGCCCCAGCATTTT. Translation: CASSLQGKGNQPQHF. This sequence joins TRBV28 and TRBJ1-5; tentative D call: TRBD1 (6 bases). Germline V gene data show CDR1 as MDHEN and CDR2 as SYDVKM. V lost 2 bases to trimming and J lost 2 bases, with 10 bases between them. The length of the CDR3 is 15 residues. Full variable domain (rest looked up from reference TRBV28 and TRBJ1-5): DVKVTQSSRYLVKRTGEKVFLECVQDMDHENMFWYRQDPGLGLRLIYFSYDVKMKEKGDIPEGYSVSREKKERFSLILESASTNQTSMYLCASSLQGKGNQPQHFGDGTRLSIL.

The chain has TRBV30 and TRBJ1-2; D is undetermined. The CDR3 covers 13 residues. Germline loops: CDR1 GTSNPN, CDR2 SVGIG (reference sequence). V was clipped by 4 bases and J by 1 base, with 10 bases between them. The CDR3 DNA follows: TGTGCCTGGACCTTCGAGAGTAACTATGGCTACACCTTC. Amino acids: CAWTFESNYGYTF. The full variable domain, with the rest looked up from reference TRBV30 and TRBJ1-2, is SQTIHQWPATLVQPVGSPLSLECTVEGTSNPNLYWYRQAAGRGLQLLFYSVGIGQISSEVPQNLSASRPQDRQFILSSKKLLLSDSGFYLCAWTFESNYGYTFGSGTRLTVV.

The rearrangement joins TRBV9 to TRBJ2-7, with 9 bases fitting TRBD1. Germline loops: CDR1 SGDLS, CDR2 YYNGEE. CDR3 length: 16 residues. The V segment lost 0 bases and the J segment 4 bases; nucleotides outside the gene matches: 8. CDR3 sequence reads: CASSVGGTGLGYEQYF. As DNA, the CDR3 is TGTGCCAGCAGCGTAGGAGGGACAGGGCTTGGGTACGAGCAGTACTTC.

The chain combines TRBV5-4 with TRBJ2-1; D is unclear. The CDR3 sequence is 15 residues long. The germline V gene has CDR1 SGHNT and CDR2 YYREEE (reference sequence). The V end lost 0 bases, the J end lost 2 bases, and 9 bases lay between the germline ends. CDR3 sequence (DNA): TGTGCCAGCAGCTTGGAGATAGCAGCCTACAATGAGCAGTTCTTC. Its protein is CASSLEIAAYNEQFF. The whole variable domain, filled in from reference TRBV5-4 and TRBJ2-1, reads ETGVTQSPTHLIKTRGQQVTLRCSSQSGHNTVSWYQQALGQGPQFIFQYYREEENGRGNFPPRFSGLQFPNYSSELNVNALELDDSALYLCASSLEIAAYNEQFFGPGTRLTVL.

The chain has TRBV19 and TRBJ1-5; weak D call: TRBD1 (6 bases). The V and J ends lost 0 bases and 2 bases respectively, with 11 bases between them. Germline V gene lookup returns CDR1 LNHDA and CDR2 SQIVND (reference sequence). The CDR3 length is 16 residues. The CDR3 DNA reads TGTGCCAGTAGTATAGAAAACAGGGTTCGCAATCAGCCCCAGCATTTT. It is translated as CASSIENRVRNQPQHF.